This note documents a single TCR beta chain sequence. The data were obtained in a study of blood T cell repertoires in COVID-19. Study overall: Both acute and convalescent COVID-19 samples were obtained from the United States, Italy and Spain. PBMCs, B-cell-depleted T cells, or T cells were the source of the cDNA or gDNA that made up the material.

V lost 6 bases and J lost 2, with 13 bases in between. The CDR3 has 14 amino acids. Germline-derived CDR1 and CDR2 are SGHTA and FQGNSA. In the original processing: Counts of nucleated cells, estimated from reference gene primer amplification, were obtained. Sequenced by immunoSEQ multiplex PCR; TCRdb stores in-frame clones only, minus some. The V and J calls and the clone size are those of that table, but D and trimming were determined from the DNA. The sample shows about 160,000 clones, roughly four fifths of them seen only once. The TCR sequence derives from a human donor with acute or convalescent COVID-19. The donor label of this sample is uncertain. V gene TRBV7-2 combines with J gene TRBJ2-5, with D maybe TRBD2 (6 bases). What was sequenced was peripheral blood. CDR3 region: CASRWGTRQETQYF. The CDR3 coding sequence is TGTGCCAGCAGGTGGGGGACTCGACAAGAGACCCAGTACTTC. The full variable domain, completed using reference TRBV7-2 and TRBJ2-5, is GAGVSQSPSNKVTEKGKDVELRCDPISGHTALYWYRQSLGQGLEFLIYFQGNSAPDKSGLPSDRFSAERTGGSVSTLTIQRTQQEDSAVYLCASRWGTRQETQYFGPGTRLLVL.